These 10 T cell receptor beta chains were all obtained from the same sample, sequenced in a study of naive and memory T cell subsets. Study conclusions and caveats: Possibly reflecting memory cells re-expressing CD45RA, a few larger clonotypes occurred in naive repertoires, especially CD8.

These receptors have no identified antigens. Two oligonucleotides, mixed equimolar, formed the beta constant-region primer covering TRBC1 and TRBC2. The ligated cDNA underwent four PCR rounds using SP2 and nested alpha and beta constant-region primers. TCRdb used MiXCR to reprocess the UMI-ligation and nested PCR reads, holding one entry per CDR3 protein. The sample includes 150,000 or so distinct CDR3 sequences, about 23% of them seen just once. Sequencing was performed on naive CD4+ T cells from blood. Source of these receptors: a human donor in good health.

The chain joins TRBV6-2 or TRBV6-3 to TRBJ1-1; D gene ambiguous. This CDR3 is 13 amino acids long. The germline V gene has CDR1 MNHEY and CDR2 SVGEGT. V was cut by 2 bases and J by 1 base, with 5 bases left in between. This CDR3 reads CASSYTQNTEAFF. The CDR3 nucleotides are TGTGCCAGCAGTTACACCCAGAACACTGAAGCTTTCTTT.

In this sample, this clonotype turned up many times. The chain recombines TRBV28 with TRBJ2-1; 8 bases agree with TRBD2. Germline lookup yields CDR1 MDHEN and CDR2 SYDVKM. Unmatched junction bases numbered 13, after V lost 8 bases and J lost 7 bases. This CDR3 region has 15 residues. The CDR3 sequence: CASGGLAGGSNEQFF. DNA for the CDR3: TGTGCCAGCGGAGGGCTGGCGGGAGGATCGAATGAGCAGTTCTTC. Full variable domain (missing parts from reference TRBV28 and TRBJ2-1): DVKVTQSSRYLVKRTGEKVFLECVQDMDHENMFWYRQDPGLGLRLIYFSYDVKMKEKGDIPEGYSVSREKKERFSLILESASTNQTSMYLCASGGLAGGSNEQFFGPGTRLTVL.

This clonotype occurred a few times. The chain recombines TRBV6-5 with TRBJ1-2; perhaps TRBD1 as D (5 bases). CDR1 is MNHEY and CDR2 is SVGAGI in the germline V gene. This CDR3 comprises 14 residues. Trimming took 2 bases from V and 1 from J, leaving 8 bases between them. CDR3 sequence: CASSYGGFNYGYTF. The CDR3 DNA follows: TGTGCCAGCAGTTACGGGGGATTTAACTATGGCTACACCTTC.

The gene calls are TRBV5-1 and TRBJ2-3, with D perhaps matching TRBD1 (6 bases). CDR1 SGHRS and CDR2 YFSETQ come from the germline V gene. Trimming removed 1 base at V and 1 base at J, with 7 bases between. The length of the CDR3 is 14 residues. CDR3 sequence reads: CASSLWGRTDTQYF. DNA of the CDR3: TGCGCCAGCAGCTTGTGGGGGCGCACAGATACGCAGTATTTT. The full variable domain, completed using reference TRBV5-1 and TRBJ2-3, is KAGVTQTPRYLIKTRGQQVTLSCSPISGHRSVSWYQQTPGQGLQFLFEYFSETQRNKGNFPGRFSGRQFSNSRSEMNVSTLELGDSALYLCASSLWGRTDTQYFGPGTRLTVL.

There are a few counts of this clonotype. The chain links TRBV12-3 or TRBV12-4 to TRBJ2-7, with a possible D match to TRBD1 (6 bases). The CDR3 is 12 amino acids. Between the trimmed V and J ends, which lost 6 bases and 3 bases, there was a span of 9 bases. CDR3 sequence (DNA): TGTGCCAGCAGCGTACAGGGCTACGAGCAGTACTTC. Its translation: CASSVQGYEQYF.

The sample holds a few counts of this clonotype. This chain uses TRBV9 with TRBJ1-3; no reliable D call. The CDR3 spans 14 residues. The germline V gene encodes CDR1 SGDLS and CDR2 YYNGEE. With 3 bases removed from V and 0 bases from J, the gap between germline ends came to 7 bases. The CDR3 coding sequence is TGTGCCAGCAGCGCCACAGCCTCTGGAAACACCATATATTTT. Translating it yields CASSATASGNTIYF. Looking up the rest from reference TRBV9 and TRBJ1-3 gives the full variable domain: DSGVTQTPKHLITATGQRVTLRCSPRSGDLSVYWYQQSLDQGLQFLIQYYNGEERAKGNILERFSAQQFPDLHSELNLSSLELGDSALYFCASSATASGNTIYFGEGSWLTVV.

This clonotype was seen a few times. The CDR3 region is CASSLWLAGVEQYF. Here the CDR3 DNA reads TGTGCCAGCAGTTTATGGCTAGCGGGAGTAGAGCAGTACTTC. V and J are TRBV28 and TRBJ2-7; 10 bases line up with TRBD2. The J segment lost 7 bases and the V segment lost 0 bases, leaving 3 bases of the junction unmatched. The CDR3 is made up of 14 amino acids. Per the germline V gene, CDR1 is MDHEN and CDR2 is SYDVKM.

The genes are TRBV14 and TRBJ1-1; D gene uncertain. The CDR3 totals 13 residues. Germline V lookup: CDR1 SGHDN, CDR2 FVKESK. V dropped 4 bases and J dropped 6 bases, with 12 bases sitting between them. Here the CDR3 reads CASSPWPKSEAFF. The CDR3 bases are TGTGCCAGCAGCCCGTGGCCGAAATCTGAAGCTTTCTTT.

This clonotype showed up just a few times. The V and J genes are TRBV5-1 and TRBJ2-1, with D perhaps matching TRBD2 (5 bases). V was trimmed by 0 bases and J by 0 bases, leaving 7 bases between them. Germline V lookup: CDR1 SGHRS, CDR2 YFSETQ. The CDR3 extends over 15 amino acids. The CDR3 coding sequence is TGCGCCAGCAGCTTGGGCGGACTCTCCTACAATGAGCAGTTCTTC. Translation gives CASSLGGLSYNEQFF.

This clonotype was seen a few times. The chain employs TRBV29-1 and TRBJ2-6, with 11 bases matching TRBD2. This CDR3 spans 16 amino acids. After removal of 7 bases from V and 0 bases from J, the junction contained 5 bases not matched to a gene. Germline CDR1 and CDR2: SQVTM and ANQGSEA. CDR3 DNA: TGCAGCGCTTCGACTAGCGGGAACTCTGGGGCCAACGTCCTGACTTTC. Residues: CSASTSGNSGANVLTF.